A selection of T cell receptor beta chains follows, all from one sample in a study of blood T cell repertoires in COVID-19. Generated by immunoSEQ multiplex PCR, the TCRdb table keeps only in-frame clones and is missing some. The sample carries 60,000 to 85,000 clones, approximately 92% recorded once. Sequencing was performed on peripheral blood. These receptor sequences come from a woman aged 50 to 60 with active COVID-19. Both conserved end residues are part of each CDR3. D genes are given only for firm matches. A row's size may be missing; if present it is once, few, many or a size class.

J: TRBJ2-3
V: TRBV5-7
size: once
D: TRBD2
DNA: TGTGCCAGCAGCCCGGCCGGGACTAGCGGATACCCACCAGATACGCAGTATTTT
CDR3: CASSPAGTSGYPPDTQYF

J: TRBJ2-1
V: TRBV6-1
size: NA
D: TRBD1
DNA: TGTGCCAGCAGTGACGCCAGTGACAGGGTGGAGCAGTTCTTC
CDR3: CASSDASDRVEQFF

J: TRBJ1-5
V: TRBV6-5
size: NA
D: NA
DNA: TGTGCCAGCAGTCCCCGACAGATTTCCAATCAGCCCCAGCATTTT
CDR3: CASSPRQISNQPQHF

J: TRBJ2-3
V: TRBV10-2
size: NA
D: TRBD2
DNA: TGCGCCAGCAAAGCTTTAGCGGGAGTAGCAGATACGCAGTATTTT
CDR3: CASKALAGVADTQYF

J: TRBJ2-7
V: TRBV9
size: NA
D: TRBD2
DNA: TGTGCCAGCAGCGTTACCGCGGGAGTTGGGAGAGGCCCCTACGAGCAGTACTTC
CDR3: CASSVTAGVGRGPYEQYF

J: TRBJ2-7
V: TRBV27
size: NA
D: NA
DNA: TGTGCCATTTCGGACTCCCCGGGGAGAGAGCAGTACTTC
CDR3: CAISDSPGREQYF

J: TRBJ2-4
V: TRBV27
size: NA
D: TRBD1
DNA: TGTGCCAGCAGTTTAACCGACAGGGCCAACCAGATAGCCAAAAACATTCAGTACTTC
CDR3: CASSLTDRANQIAKNIQYF

J: TRBJ1-2
V: TRBV7-6
size: NA
D: NA
DNA: TGTGCCAGCAGCTTAACGGGGGACTATGGCTACACCTTC
CDR3: CASSLTGDYGYTF

J: TRBJ1-1
V: TRBV5-1
size: NA
D: NA
DNA: TGCGCCAGCAGCTTGGGCGGGTGGCACACTGAAGCTTTCTTT
CDR3: CASSLGGWHTEAFF

J: TRBJ2-2
V: TRBV27
size: NA
D: TRBD1
DNA: TGTGCCAGCAGTCGAGGACAGGGAACCGGGGAGCTGTTTTTT
CDR3: CASSRGQGTGELFF

J: TRBJ2-5
V: TRBV7-7
size: NA
D: TRBD1
DNA: TGTGCTAGCAGCCACGCGGACAGGGTTGGGGACCAAGAGACCCAGTACTTC
CDR3: CASSHADRVGDQETQYF

J: TRBJ1-6
V: TRBV3-1/TRBV3-2
size: NA
D: NA
DNA: TGTGCCAGCAGCCAAGCACAGTACCGGAATTCACCCCTCCACTTT
CDR3: CASSQAQYRNSPLHF

J: TRBJ1-2
V: TRBV15
size: once
D: NA
DNA: TGTGCCACCAGCAATAGGGGGACGGACTATGGCTACACCTTC
CDR3: CATSNRGTDYGYTF

J: TRBJ2-7
V: TRBV11-3
size: NA
D: NA
DNA: TGTGCCAGCAGCCCCGGGGGATCAGGGTCCGAGCAGTACTTC
CDR3: CASSPGGSGSEQYF

J: TRBJ2-7
V: TRBV3-1/TRBV3-2
size: once
D: NA
DNA: TGTGCCAGCAGCCAAGGGGCCGGGGTTGGGTACGAGCAGTACTTC
CDR3: CASSQGAGVGYEQYF

J: TRBJ1-5
V: TRBV7-8
size: few
D: NA
DNA: TGTGCCAGCAGCCGGAATATGGGGGCCGGCAAAGGGACCCAGCATTTT
CDR3: CASSRNMGAGKGTQHF

J: TRBJ1-4
V: TRBV28
size: once
D: NA
DNA: TGTGCCAGCAGAGGACAGCCTGAAAAACTGTTTTTT
CDR3: CASRGQPEKLFF

J: TRBJ1-3
V: TRBV5-6
size: NA
D: TRBD1
DNA: TGTGCCAGCAGCTTGAGCTTGGGACAGGGGAGAAACACCATATATTTT
CDR3: CASSLSLGQGRNTIYF

J: TRBJ2-7
V: TRBV14
size: once
D: TRBD2
DNA: TGTGCCAGTCGGACTAGCGGCTCCTACGAGCAGTACTTC
CDR3: CASRTSGSYEQYF

J: TRBJ2-5
V: TRBV5-1
size: once
D: TRBD1
DNA: TGCGCCAGCAGCCGGGACAGGGGGGGAGAGACCCAGTACTTC
CDR3: CASSRDRGGETQYF

J: TRBJ2-5
V: TRBV3-1/TRBV3-2
size: NA
D: TRBD2
DNA: TGTGCCAGCAGCCAATCACTAGCGGGTGGCCAAGAGACCCAGTACTTC
CDR3: CASSQSLAGGQETQYF

J: TRBJ2-2
V: TRBV27
size: once
D: NA
DNA: TGTGCCAGCAGAAGGGTGGGCGGGTACACCGGGGAGCTGTTTTTT
CDR3: CASRRVGGYTGELFF

J: TRBJ2-7
V: TRBV18
size: NA
D: TRBD1
DNA: TGTGCCAGCTCCCCTGGGACAGGGGCTTCGTACGAGCAGTACTTC
CDR3: CASSPGTGASYEQYF

J: TRBJ1-4
V: TRBV28
size: NA
D: NA
DNA: TGTGCCAGCAGAGAAGGTGGTTTAGCTGAAAAACTGTTTTTT
CDR3: CASREGGLAEKLFF

J: TRBJ2-7
V: TRBV11-2
size: NA
D: TRBD1
DNA: TGTGCCAGCAGCAAGGGGACAGCCTATTCCGAGCAGTACTTC
CDR3: CASSKGTAYSEQYF

J: TRBJ2-6
V: TRBV3-1/TRBV3-2
size: NA
D: NA
DNA: TGTGCCAGCAGTCTCCCCCTAGCTTCTGGGGCCAACGTCCTGACTTTC
CDR3: CASSLPLASGANVLTF

J: TRBJ2-1
V: TRBV14
size: NA
D: TRBD2
DNA: TGTGCCAGCAGCCAATCTAGCGGGGATAATGAGCAGTTCTTC
CDR3: CASSQSSGDNEQFF

J: TRBJ1-1
V: TRBV24-1
size: NA
D: TRBD1
DNA: TGTGCCACCAGTGACCCCAAAAGGGGGACAGGAGCTTTCTTT
CDR3: CATSDPKRGTGAFF

J: TRBJ1-1
V: TRBV12-3/TRBV12-4
size: NA
D: NA
DNA: TGTGCCAGCAGTTTACTGCAGGGAGGGCGAGCTTTCTTT
CDR3: CASSLLQGGRAFF

J: TRBJ2-6
V: TRBV5-1
size: NA
D: NA
DNA: TGCGCCAGCAGCTTAGATGAGGTTCGCGGGGCCAACGTCCTGACTTTC
CDR3: CASSLDEVRGANVLTF

J: TRBJ1-5
V: TRBV6-5
size: NA
D: TRBD1
DNA: TGTGCCAGCGGTCTTGGGACAGGGAATCAGCCCCAGCATTTT
CDR3: CASGLGTGNQPQHF

J: TRBJ2-7
V: TRBV6-1
size: NA
D: NA
DNA: TGTGCCAGCAGTGAACGGCCTAGCGTACCTCCTGCCTACGAGCAGTACTTC
CDR3: CASSERPSVPPAYEQYF

J: TRBJ1-5
V: TRBV5-6
size: NA
D: TRBD1
DNA: TGTGCCAGCAGCTCGACAGGGGGAAGCAATCAGCCCCAGCATTTT
CDR3: CASSSTGGSNQPQHF

J: TRBJ1-2
V: TRBV28
size: NA
D: NA
DNA: TGTGCCAGTTTAGGGGTCGGAGGCTACACCTTC
CDR3: CASLGVGGYTF

J: TRBJ1-2
V: TRBV20-1
size: once
D: NA
DNA: TGCAGTGCTAGTTGGCGGTCCTATGGCTACACCTTC
CDR3: CSASWRSYGYTF

J: TRBJ2-2
V: TRBV15
size: NA
D: NA
DNA: TGTGCCACCAGACGCGCCAGCGGATACACCGGGGAGCTGTTTTTT
CDR3: CATRRASGYTGELFF

J: TRBJ1-1
V: TRBV19
size: NA
D: NA
DNA: TGTGCCAGTAGTATGGCGGTGAACACTGAAGCTTTCTTT
CDR3: CASSMAVNTEAFF

J: TRBJ2-1
V: TRBV5-6
size: few
D: NA
DNA: TGTGCCAGCAGCAAAACGTCGAGGTATGAGCAGTTCTTC
CDR3: CASSKTSRYEQFF

J: TRBJ1-2
V: TRBV6-1
size: NA
D: NA
DNA: TGTGCCAGCAGTGAGTACAGGGCCTGGTATGGCTACACCTTC
CDR3: CASSEYRAWYGYTF

J: TRBJ2-7
V: TRBV7-2
size: NA
D: TRBD2
DNA: TGTGCCAGCAGCTTAGGGCCTAGCGGATACGAGCAGTACTTC
CDR3: CASSLGPSGYEQYF

J: TRBJ1-5
V: TRBV3-1/TRBV3-2
size: NA
D: TRBD1
DNA: TGTGCCAGCAGCCATGGACAGGGTGTTGGCAATCAGCCCCAGCATTTT
CDR3: CASSHGQGVGNQPQHF